These T cell receptor beta chains were read from a single sample in a study of PD-1 blockade in classical Hodgkin lymphoma. Clones were sequenced by immunoSEQ multiplex PCR, and TCRdb holds only the in-frame ones, with some missing. The sample holds tens of thousands of clones, nearly 90% seen once. The sample in question was peripheral blood mononuclear cells (PBMCs), obtained before the second cycle of nivolumab. These receptors all come from a human donor with classical Hodgkin lymphoma. The CDR3 runs from the conserved cysteine through the conserved F or W. D genes are given only for firm matches. Clone size is given for some rows only: seen once, a few or many times, or a class if the clone is expanded.

v_gene	j_gene	abundance	d_gene	CDR3aa	CDR3nt
TRBV19	TRBJ2-2	once	NA	CASSIDPPQYTGELFF	TGTGCCAGTAGTATAGACCCACCTCAGTACACCGGGGAGCTGTTTTTT
TRBV4-2	TRBJ1-2	once	TRBD1	CASRLRTGYGYTF	TGTGCCAGCAGGTTACGGACAGGCTATGGCTACACCTTC
TRBV6-1	TRBJ2-5	NA	NA	CASSEGRETQYF	TGTGCCAGCAGTGAGGGGCGGGAGACCCAGTACTTC
TRBV7-9	TRBJ1-1	NA	NA	CASSPDPSGVTEAFF	TGTGCCAGCAGCCCAGACCCTTCAGGGGTGACTGAAGCTTTCTTT
TRBV13	TRBJ2-5	NA	TRBD1	CASSLLSGQGARLETQYF	TGTGCCAGCAGCTTACTATCGGGTCAGGGGGCAAGATTAGAGACCCAGTACTTC
TRBV14	TRBJ2-1	once	NA	CASSPGQPSHLNEQFF	TGTGCCAGCAGCCCGGGACAACCTAGCCACCTTAATGAGCAGTTCTTC
TRBV7-9	TRBJ1-4	few	NA	CASSPSGEANEKLFF	TGTGCCAGCAGCCCCTCTGGGGAAGCCAATGAAAAACTGTTTTTT
TRBV6-5	TRBJ2-1	NA	NA	CASSPGLDSYNEQFF	TGTGCCAGCAGCCCTGGGCTAGACTCCTACAATGAGCAGTTCTTC
TRBV2	TRBJ2-3	few	NA	CASSELYSLGDTQYF	TGTGCCAGCAGTGAGCTTTATTCGCTCGGGGATACGCAGTATTTT
TRBV5-6	TRBJ2-7	once	NA	CASSLGPWDEQYF	TGTGCCAGCAGCTTGGGGCCCTGGGACGAGCAGTACTTC
TRBV6-1	TRBJ2-7	NA	NA	CASSDSRDRQYF	TGTGCCAGCAGTGATAGCCGGGACCGACAGTACTTC
TRBV28	TRBJ1-5	NA	NA	CASSLQGVEQPQHF	TGTGCCAGCAGTTTACAAGGGGTCGAACAGCCCCAGCATTTT
TRBV5-1	TRBJ2-1	NA	NA	CASSDRDRSYNEQFF	TGCGCCAGCAGCGACCGGGACCGCTCCTACAATGAGCAGTTCTTC
TRBV27	TRBJ2-3	NA	NA	CASSTGQSTDTQYF	TGTGCCAGCAGTACCGGACAGAGCACAGATACGCAGTATTTT
TRBV7-3	TRBJ1-1	NA	TRBD1	CASSSHRGTEAFF	TGTGCCAGCAGCTCCCACAGGGGAACTGAAGCTTTCTTT
TRBV7-9	TRBJ1-1	NA	NA	CASSLEGGGTEAFF	TGTGCCAGCAGCTTAGAAGGAGGCGGCACTGAAGCTTTCTTT
TRBV18	TRBJ2-7	NA	NA	CASSPGSPDEQYF	TGTGCCAGCTCACCCGGGTCCCCGGACGAGCAGTACTTC
TRBV7-2	TRBJ2-2	NA	NA	CASSSYRDGELFF	TGTGCCAGCAGCTCATACAGGGATGGGGAGCTGTTTTTT
TRBV19	TRBJ1-2	NA	NA	CASSVKSGGYGYTF	TGTGCCAGTAGTGTAAAGAGCGGGGGCTATGGCTACACCTTC
TRBV7-3	TRBJ2-7	NA	TRBD1	CASSLIFGQGKIYEQYF	TGTGCCAGCAGCTTAATTTTCGGACAGGGCAAAATCTACGAGCAGTACTTC
TRBV10-3	TRBJ1-3	few	NA	CAIGTPGNTIYF	TGTGCCATCGGGACACCTGGAAACACCATATATTTT
TRBV5-1	TRBJ2-5	NA	NA	CASSPEGGAGETQYF	TGCGCCAGCAGCCCCGAGGGGGGGGCTGGGGAGACCCAGTACTTC
TRBV27	TRBJ2-3	NA	NA	CASSLSDPSTDTQYF	TGTGCCAGCAGTTTATCGGACCCTAGCACAGATACGCAGTATTTT
TRBV6-5	TRBJ1-1	few	NA	CASSSGGGGFSEAFF	TGTGCCAGCAGTTCCGGGGGGGGAGGGTTTAGTGAAGCTTTCTTT
TRBV5-1	TRBJ2-5	NA	NA	CASRTALQETQYF	TGCGCCAGCAGGACGGCCCTCCAAGAGACCCAGTACTTC
TRBV4-1	TRBJ2-2	NA	NA	CASSQVRLMRGRHTGELFF	TGCGCCAGCAGCCAAGTCCGCTTGATGCGAGGGAGGCACACCGGGGAGCTGTTTTTT
TRBV11-2	TRBJ1-3	NA	NA	CASSPPYYRDSGNTIYF	TGTGCCAGCAGCCCCCCTTATTACAGAGACTCTGGAAACACCATATATTTT
TRBV5-1	TRBJ2-3	once	NA	CASSPAGATDTQYF	TGCGCCAGCAGCCCGGCGGGGGCGACAGATACGCAGTATTTT
TRBV19	TRBJ1-1	NA	NA	CASSIRDGNTEAFF	TGTGCCAGTAGTATCAGGGACGGGAACACTGAAGCTTTCTTT
TRBV10-3	TRBJ2-5	NA	NA	CAISEPGTTQETQYF	TGTGCCATCAGTGAGCCGGGGACAACTCAAGAGACCCAGTACTTC
TRBV2	TRBJ2-7	NA	TRBD2	CASRGGLASSGEQYF	TGTGCCAGCAGGGGCGGACTAGCGTCATCCGGCGAGCAGTACTTC
TRBV28	TRBJ2-1	few	TRBD2	CASRGSGGMAQFF	TGTGCCAGCAGGGGATCGGGGGGAATGGCGCAGTTCTTC
TRBV28	TRBJ1-5	NA	NA	CASSLTGKQPQHF	TGTGCCAGCAGTTTAACAGGGAAACAGCCCCAGCATTTT
TRBV9	TRBJ2-2	NA	TRBD1	CASSPRTGSGTGELFF	TGTGCCAGCAGCCCACGGACAGGGTCGGGGACCGGGGAGCTGTTTTTT
TRBV19	TRBJ2-3	NA	TRBD2	CASSPGLAGGLGTDTQYF	TGTGCCAGTAGCCCGGGACTAGCGGGGGGGCTTGGCACAGATACGCAGTATTTT
TRBV10-1	TRBJ1-5	few	NA	CASSERHSSSDQPQHF	TGCGCCAGCAGTGAAAGACATTCCTCCTCGGATCAGCCCCAGCATTTT
TRBV5-1	TRBJ1-1	NA	NA	CASSLREGAEAFF	TGCGCCAGCAGCTTGCGGGAAGGTGCTGAAGCTTTCTTT
TRBV7-9	TRBJ2-3	NA	TRBD2	CASSLVGLADFADTQYF	TGTGCCAGCAGCTTAGTCGGACTAGCGGATTTCGCAGATACGCAGTATTTT
TRBV4-1	TRBJ1-1	NA	NA	CASSQELGGFWAFF	TGCGCCAGCAGCCAAGAATTGGGCGGGTTTTGGGCTTTCTTT
TRBV10-3	TRBJ2-7	NA	NA	CAISESGGVLGFYEQYF	TGTGCCATCAGTGAGTCGGGGGGAGTTTTAGGGTTCTACGAGCAGTACTTC
TRBV6-5	TRBJ2-1	NA	NA	CASSQRGAGKNEQFF	TGTGCCAGCAGTCAACGAGGCGCGGGGAAGAATGAGCAGTTCTTC
TRBV2	TRBJ1-2	NA	TRBD1	CASGQGFPFYGYTF	TGTGCCAGTGGACAGGGGTTCCCTTTCTATGGCTACACCTTC
TRBV27	TRBJ2-7	NA	TRBD1	CASSLRGTAISSYEQYF	TGTGCCAGCAGTTTAAGGGGGACAGCTATAAGCTCCTACGAGCAGTACTTC
TRBV28	TRBJ1-4	NA	NA	CASSLGGQGDEKLFF	TGTGCCAGCAGTTTAGGTGGGCAGGGAGATGAAAAACTGTTTTTT
TRBV7-6	TRBJ2-3	NA	TRBD2	CASSFVAGGNTDTQYF	TGTGCCAGCAGCTTCGTAGCGGGGGGCAACACAGATACGCAGTATTTT
TRBV6-4	TRBJ2-3	NA	TRBD2	CASSDIAGGPEDTQYF	TGTGCCAGCAGTGATATAGCGGGAGGGCCGGAAGATACGCAGTATTTT